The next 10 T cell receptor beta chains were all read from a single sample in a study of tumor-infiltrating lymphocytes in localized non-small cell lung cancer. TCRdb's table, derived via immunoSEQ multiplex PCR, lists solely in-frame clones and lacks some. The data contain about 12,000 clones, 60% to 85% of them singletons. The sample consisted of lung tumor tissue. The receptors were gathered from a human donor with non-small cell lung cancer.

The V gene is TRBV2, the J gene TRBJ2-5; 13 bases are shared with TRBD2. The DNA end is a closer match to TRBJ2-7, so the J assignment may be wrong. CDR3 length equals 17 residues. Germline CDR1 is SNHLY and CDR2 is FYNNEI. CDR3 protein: CASSPGLAGPVSYEQYF. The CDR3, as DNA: TGTGCCAGCAGTCCGGGACTAGCGGGGCCCGTCTCCTACGAGCAGTACTTC.

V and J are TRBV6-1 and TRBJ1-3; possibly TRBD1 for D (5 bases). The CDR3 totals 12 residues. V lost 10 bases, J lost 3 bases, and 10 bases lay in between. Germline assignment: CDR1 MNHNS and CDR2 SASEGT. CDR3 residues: CATGTDGNTIYF. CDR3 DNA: TGTGCCACCGGGACGGATGGAAACACCATATATTTT.

CDR3 sequence (DNA): TGTGCCAGCAGACTGTCCCCCACTAGCGGGGGTCCGGAATACGTC. Protein: CASRLSPTSGGPEYV. J is TRBJ2-7 and V is TRBV2, with 11 bases lining up with TRBD2. V shed 6 bases, J shed 13 bases, and the junction held 17 bases outside the gene matches. Germline V gene sequence: CDR1 SNHLY, CDR2 FYNNEI. The CDR3 spans 15 residues.

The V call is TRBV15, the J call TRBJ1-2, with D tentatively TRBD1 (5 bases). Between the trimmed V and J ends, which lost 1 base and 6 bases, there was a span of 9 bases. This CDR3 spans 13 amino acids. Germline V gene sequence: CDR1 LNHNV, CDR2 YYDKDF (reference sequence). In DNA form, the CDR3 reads TGTGCCACCAGCAGAGCCCAGGGCCATGGCTACACCTTC. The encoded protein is CATSRAQGHGYTF.

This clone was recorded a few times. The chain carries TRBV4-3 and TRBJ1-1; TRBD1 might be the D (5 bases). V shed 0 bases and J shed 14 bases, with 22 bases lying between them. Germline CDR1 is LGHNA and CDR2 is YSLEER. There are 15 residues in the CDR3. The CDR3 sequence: CASSQESGIQGRSFF. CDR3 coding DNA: TGCGCCAGCAGCCAAGAGTCCGGGATCCAGGGAAGATCGTTCTTT.

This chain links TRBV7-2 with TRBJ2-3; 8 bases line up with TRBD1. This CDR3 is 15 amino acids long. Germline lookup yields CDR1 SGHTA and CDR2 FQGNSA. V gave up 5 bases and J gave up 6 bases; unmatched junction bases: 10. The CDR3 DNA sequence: TGTGCCAGCAGCCGGGTAGGGACAGGAGGGGATACGCAGTATTTT. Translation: CASSRVGTGGDTQYF.

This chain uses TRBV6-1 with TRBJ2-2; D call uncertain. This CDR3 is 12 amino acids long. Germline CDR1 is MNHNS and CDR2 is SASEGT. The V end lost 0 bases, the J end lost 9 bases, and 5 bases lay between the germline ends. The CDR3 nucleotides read TGTGCCAGCAGTGAAGCAGTATGGGAGCTGTTTTTT. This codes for CASSEAVWELFF.

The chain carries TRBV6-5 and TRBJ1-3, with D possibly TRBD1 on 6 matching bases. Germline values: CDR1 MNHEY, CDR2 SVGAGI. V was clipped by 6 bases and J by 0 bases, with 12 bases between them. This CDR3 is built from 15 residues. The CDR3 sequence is CASRTGSFSGNTIYF. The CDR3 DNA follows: TGTGCCAGCAGGACAGGTTCTTTCTCTGGAAACACCATATATTTT.

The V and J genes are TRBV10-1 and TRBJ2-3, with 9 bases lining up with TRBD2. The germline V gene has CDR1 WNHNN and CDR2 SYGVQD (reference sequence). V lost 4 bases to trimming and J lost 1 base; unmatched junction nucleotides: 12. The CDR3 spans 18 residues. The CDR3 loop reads CASSAGSGLAGRTDTQYF. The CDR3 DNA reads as TGCGCCAGCAGTGCTGGTAGTGGGCTAGCGGGACGCACAGATACGCAGTATTTT.

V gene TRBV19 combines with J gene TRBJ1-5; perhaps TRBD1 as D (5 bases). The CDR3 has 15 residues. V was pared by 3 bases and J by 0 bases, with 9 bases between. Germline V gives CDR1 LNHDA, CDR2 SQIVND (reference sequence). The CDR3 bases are TGTGCCAGTAGTATTGGGGGGGGTAGCAATCAGCCCCAGCATTTT. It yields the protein CASSIGGGSNQPQHF.